This T cell receptor (beta chain) is drawn from a study of shared clonotypes between healthy human individuals. Across the whole study: Plates per donor: three CD4 naive, three CD4 memory, two CD8 naive, one CD8 memory. Study-level findings and limits: In having few donors, the study represented limited genetic and exposure-history diversity.

The CDR3 runs to 14 residues. Germline V gene data show CDR1 as LGHNA and CDR2 as YSLEER. The V gene lost 0 bases and the J gene lost 7 bases, with 10 bases spanning the gap. In the original analysis: Junction-only sequences without quality scores were provided by ImmunoSEQ, so filtering was different. Sequencing was performed with immunoSEQ multiplex PCR; in TCRdb, only in-frame clones are kept and a portion is missing. The D gene and trimming were derived from the DNA, and the V and J assignments and clone size from that table. Of over a million clones listed, around 95% were seen once; the top ten hold 0.95% to 1.5%. A remark on this clone: Its target is not known.

It was into CD45RA+ naive and CD45RA-negative memory subsets that the CD4+ cells were split. This TCR derives from a man under 40 in good health. The sequenced sample consisted of naive CD4+ T cells sorted from blood. Documented subset: CD45RA+ positively selected. This sequence joins TRBV4-3 and TRBJ1-5, with D unclear. Written as DNA, the CDR3 is TGCGCCAGCAGCCAAGACGTATCCGGACAGCCCCAGCATTTT. Translation: CASSQDVSGQPQHF.